The clone carrying this T cell receptor beta chain has a handful of counts. This entry belongs to a study of T-cell reconstitution after alpha-beta-depleted transplantation in children. The CDR3 spans 15 residues. Losses at the gene ends were 6 bases for V and 4 bases for J; bases not matched to a gene: 8. The TCRbeta library was prepared with unique molecular identifiers. Each CDR3 protein gets one entry after TCRdb re-called the PCR reads with MiXCR. Among about 370,000 distinct CDR3 sequences listed, over 20% were seen once. The source of this sequence is a human donor who donated a stem cell graft to a child with acute myeloid leukemia. This sample comprised PBMCs from the stem cell graft donor, obtained from the stem cell graft. This chain connects TRBV12-3 or TRBV12-4 to TRBJ2-1; 8 bases match TRBD1. For the CDR3, the DNA is TGTGCCAGCAGCCGCGACAGGGGAAGGTACAATGAGCAGTTCTTC. Translation: CASSRDRGRYNEQFF.